The sequence of this TCR beta chain was determined in a study of CD8+ T cells in alopecia areata. Study outcomes and limitations: Higher clonality than in normal scalp was seen in lesional scalp, especially alopecia totalis/universalis. While tofacitinib was given, many expanded lesional clones persisted in scalp and blood.

As the sequencing template, cDNA was produced by extracting RNA and reverse transcribing it. Only in-frame clones appear in the TCRdb table, and some are missing; sequencing was by immunoSEQ multiplex PCR. Among some 190,000 clones listed, approximately 57% were seen once. This CDR3 is built from 15 residues. Germline V gene sequence: CDR1 LGHNA, CDR2 YSLEER. Trimming stripped 0 bases from V and 3 bases from J, with 11 bases between. As concerns this clone: The antigen is not known.

As to treatment: oral pan-JAK inhibitor, 5-10 mg twice daily. The origin of this receptor is a human donor with alopecia areata. Sequenced here: CD4+ T cells sorted from blood, sampled at week 24, from a patient treated with tofacitinib. The rearrangement uses TRBV4-3 and TRBJ2-5; possible D gene TRBD1, 6 bases. Here the CDR3 reads CASSQDLRTEETQYF. The CDR3, as DNA: TGCGCCAGCAGCCAAGATCTGCGGACAGAAGAGACCCAGTACTTC.